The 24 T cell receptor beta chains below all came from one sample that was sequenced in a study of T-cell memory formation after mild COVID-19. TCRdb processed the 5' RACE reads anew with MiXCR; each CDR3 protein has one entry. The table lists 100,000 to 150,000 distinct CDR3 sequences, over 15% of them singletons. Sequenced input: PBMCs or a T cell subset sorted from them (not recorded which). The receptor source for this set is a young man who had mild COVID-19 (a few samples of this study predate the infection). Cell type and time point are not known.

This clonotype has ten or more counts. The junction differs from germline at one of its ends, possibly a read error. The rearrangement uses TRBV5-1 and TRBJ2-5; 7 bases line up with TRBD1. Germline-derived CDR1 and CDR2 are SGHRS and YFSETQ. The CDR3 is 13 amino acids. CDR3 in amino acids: CASSRDSQETQYF. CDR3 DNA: TGTGCCAGTTCCCGGGACAGCCAAGAGACCCAGTACTTC.

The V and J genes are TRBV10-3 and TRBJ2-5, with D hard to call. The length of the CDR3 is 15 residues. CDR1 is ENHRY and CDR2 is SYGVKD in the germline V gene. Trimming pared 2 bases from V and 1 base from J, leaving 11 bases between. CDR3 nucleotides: TGTGCCATCAGTGAGAGTCTGGAGACCCAAGAGACCCAGTACTTC. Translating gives CAISESLETQETQYF.

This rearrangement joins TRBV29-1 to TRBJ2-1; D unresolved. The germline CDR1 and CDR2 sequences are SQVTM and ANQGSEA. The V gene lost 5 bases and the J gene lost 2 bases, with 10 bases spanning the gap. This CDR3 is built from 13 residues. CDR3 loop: CSVCWSTYNEQFF. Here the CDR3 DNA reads TGCAGCGTTTGCTGGTCCACCTACAATGAGCAGTTCTTC.

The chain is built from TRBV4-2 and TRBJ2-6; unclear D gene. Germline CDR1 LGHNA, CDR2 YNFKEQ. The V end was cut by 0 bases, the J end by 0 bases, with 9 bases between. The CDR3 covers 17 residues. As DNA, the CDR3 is TGTGCCAGCAGCCAAGATCCAGGCAGCTCTGGGGCCAACGTCCTGACTTTC. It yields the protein CASSQDPGSSGANVLTF.

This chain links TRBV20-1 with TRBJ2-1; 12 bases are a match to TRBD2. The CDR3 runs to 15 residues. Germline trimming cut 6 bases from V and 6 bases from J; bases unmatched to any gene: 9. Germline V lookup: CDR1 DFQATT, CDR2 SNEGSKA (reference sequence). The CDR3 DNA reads TGCAGTGCCGACTCAACTAGCGGGGGGCGCAATGAGCAGTTCTTC. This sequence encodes CSADSTSGGRNEQFF.

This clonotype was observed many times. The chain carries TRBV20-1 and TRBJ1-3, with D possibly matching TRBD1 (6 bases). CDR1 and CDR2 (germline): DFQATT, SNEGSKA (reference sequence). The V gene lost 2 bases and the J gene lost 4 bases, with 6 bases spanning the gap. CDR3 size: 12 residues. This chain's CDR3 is CSARQGGNTIYF. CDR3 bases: TGCAGTGCTAGACAGGGGGGAAACACCATATATTTT.

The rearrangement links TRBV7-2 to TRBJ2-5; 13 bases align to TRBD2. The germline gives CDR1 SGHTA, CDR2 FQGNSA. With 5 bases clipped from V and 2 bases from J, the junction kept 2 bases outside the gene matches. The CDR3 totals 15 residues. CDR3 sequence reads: CASSQTSGGQETQYF. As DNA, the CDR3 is TGTGCCAGCAGCCAGACTAGCGGGGGGCAAGAGACCCAGTACTTC.

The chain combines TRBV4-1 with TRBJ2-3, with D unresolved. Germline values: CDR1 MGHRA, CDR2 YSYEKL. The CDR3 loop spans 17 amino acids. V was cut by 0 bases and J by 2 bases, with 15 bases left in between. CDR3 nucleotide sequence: TGCGCCAGCAGCCAAGATAGAGTACTGCTTTCCACAGATACGCAGTATTTT. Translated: CASSQDRVLLSTDTQYF.

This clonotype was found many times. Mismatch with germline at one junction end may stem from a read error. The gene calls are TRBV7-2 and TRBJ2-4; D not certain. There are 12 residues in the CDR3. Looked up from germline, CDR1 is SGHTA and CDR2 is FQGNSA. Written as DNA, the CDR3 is TGTGCCAGCAGCTTCCCACCGGGTCATTTTGACTTC. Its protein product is CASSFPPGHFDF.

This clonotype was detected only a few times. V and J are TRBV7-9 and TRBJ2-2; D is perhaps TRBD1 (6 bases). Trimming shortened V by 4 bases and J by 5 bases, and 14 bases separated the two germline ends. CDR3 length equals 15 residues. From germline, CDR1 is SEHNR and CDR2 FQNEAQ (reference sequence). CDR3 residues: CASSWGPPVTGELFF. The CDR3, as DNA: TGTGCCAGCAGCTGGGGGCCCCCGGTTACCGGGGAGCTGTTTTTT.

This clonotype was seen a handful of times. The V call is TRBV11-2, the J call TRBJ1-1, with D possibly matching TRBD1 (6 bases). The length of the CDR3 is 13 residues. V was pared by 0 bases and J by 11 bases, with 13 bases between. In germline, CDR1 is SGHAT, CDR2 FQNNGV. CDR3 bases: TGTGCCAGCAGCTTAGAATACAGGGATACGGCTTTCTTT. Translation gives CASSLEYRDTAFF.

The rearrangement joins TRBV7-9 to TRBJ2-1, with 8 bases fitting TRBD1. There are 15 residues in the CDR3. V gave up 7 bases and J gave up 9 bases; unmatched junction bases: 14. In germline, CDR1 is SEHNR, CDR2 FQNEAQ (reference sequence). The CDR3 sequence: CASKGQGAQFGEQFF. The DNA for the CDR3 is TGTGCCAGCAAGGGCCAGGGGGCGCAGTTTGGTGAGCAGTTCTTC.

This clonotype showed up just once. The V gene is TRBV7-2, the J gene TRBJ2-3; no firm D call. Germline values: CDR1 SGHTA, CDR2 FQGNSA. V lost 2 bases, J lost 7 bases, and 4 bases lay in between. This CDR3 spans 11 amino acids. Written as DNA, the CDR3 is TGTGCCAGCAGCTTATCCCATACGCAGTATTTT. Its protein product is CASSLSHTQYF. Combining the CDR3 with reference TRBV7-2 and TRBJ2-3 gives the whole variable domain GAGVSQSPSNKVTEKGKDVELRCDPISGHTALYWYRQSLGQGLEFLIYFQGNSAPDKSGLPSDRFSAERTGGSVSTLTIQRTQQEDSAVYLCASSLSHTQYFGPGTRLTVL.

The CDR3 spells CASLSPTRYNYGYTF. CDR3 in DNA: TGTGCCAGCCTTTCTCCCACTAGGTACAACTATGGCTACACCTTC. The chain employs TRBV6-5 and TRBJ1-2; D is unclear. The V end lost 8 bases, the J end lost 2 bases, and 18 bases lay between the germline ends. The CDR3 length is 15 residues. The germline V gene has CDR1 MNHEY and CDR2 SVGAGI.

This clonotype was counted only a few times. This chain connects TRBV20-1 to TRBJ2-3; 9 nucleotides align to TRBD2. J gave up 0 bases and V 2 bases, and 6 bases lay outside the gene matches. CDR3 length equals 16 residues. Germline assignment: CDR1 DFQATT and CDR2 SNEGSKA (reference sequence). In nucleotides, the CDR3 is TGCAGTGCTAGATCGCGGGGGGGATCTAGCACAGATACGCAGTATTTT. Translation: CSARSRGGSSTDTQYF.

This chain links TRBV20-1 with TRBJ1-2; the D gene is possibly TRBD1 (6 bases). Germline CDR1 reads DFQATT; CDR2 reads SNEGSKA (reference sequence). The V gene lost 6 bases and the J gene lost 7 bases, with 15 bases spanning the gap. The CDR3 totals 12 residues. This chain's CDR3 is CSARTELSGYTF. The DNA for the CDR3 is TGCAGTGCCCGGACAGAACTGAGTGGCTACACCTTC.

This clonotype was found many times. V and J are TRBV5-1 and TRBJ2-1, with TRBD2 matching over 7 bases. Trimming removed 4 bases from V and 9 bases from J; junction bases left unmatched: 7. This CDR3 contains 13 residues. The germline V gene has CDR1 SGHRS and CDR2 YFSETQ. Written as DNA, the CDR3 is TGCGCCAGCAGCCACAGCGGGGCTTCTGAGCAGTTCTTC. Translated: CASSHSGASEQFF.

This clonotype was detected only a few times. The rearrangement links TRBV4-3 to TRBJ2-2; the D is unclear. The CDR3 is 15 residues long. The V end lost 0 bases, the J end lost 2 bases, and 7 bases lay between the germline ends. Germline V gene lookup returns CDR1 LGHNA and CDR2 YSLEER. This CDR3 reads CASSQDPTNTGELFF. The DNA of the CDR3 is TGCGCCAGCAGCCAAGATCCGACTAACACCGGGGAGCTGTTTTTT.

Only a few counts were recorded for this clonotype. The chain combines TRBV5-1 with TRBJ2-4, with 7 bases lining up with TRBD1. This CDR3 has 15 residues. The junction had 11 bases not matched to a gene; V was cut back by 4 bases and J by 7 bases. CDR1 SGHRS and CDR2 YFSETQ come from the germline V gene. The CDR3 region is CASSDPTGLGNIQYF. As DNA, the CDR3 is TGCGCCAGCAGCGACCCGACAGGGTTGGGCAACATTCAGTACTTC.

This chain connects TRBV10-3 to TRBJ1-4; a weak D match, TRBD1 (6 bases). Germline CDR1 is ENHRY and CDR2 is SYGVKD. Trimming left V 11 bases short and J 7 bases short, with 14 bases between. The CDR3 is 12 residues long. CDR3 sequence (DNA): TGTGCCCCTACTCCCAGGGGTGAAAAACTGTTTTTT. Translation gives CAPTPRGEKLFF.

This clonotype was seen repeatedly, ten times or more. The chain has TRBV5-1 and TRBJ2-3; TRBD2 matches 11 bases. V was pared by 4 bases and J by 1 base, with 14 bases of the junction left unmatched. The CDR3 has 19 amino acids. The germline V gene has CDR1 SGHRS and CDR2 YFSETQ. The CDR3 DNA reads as TGCGCCAGCAGCCGATCGGGTCTTAGGGGACTAGCGGGCACAGATACGCAGTATTTT. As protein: CASSRSGLRGLAGTDTQYF.

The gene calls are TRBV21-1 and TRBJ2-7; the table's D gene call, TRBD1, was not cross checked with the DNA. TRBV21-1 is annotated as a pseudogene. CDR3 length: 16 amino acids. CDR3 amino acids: CASSNRTGTGGWEQYF. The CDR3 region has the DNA TGTGCCAGCAGCAACAGAACCGGGACAGGGGGCTGGGAGCAGTACTTC.

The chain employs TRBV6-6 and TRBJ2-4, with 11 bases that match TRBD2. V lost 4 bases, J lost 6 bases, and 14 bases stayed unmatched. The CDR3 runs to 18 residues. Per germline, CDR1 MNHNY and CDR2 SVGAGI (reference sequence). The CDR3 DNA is TGTGCCAGCAGTTCTACGGAGCCTCTAGCGGGGGGTGTAAACATTCAGTACTTC. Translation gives CASSSTEPLAGGVNIQYF.

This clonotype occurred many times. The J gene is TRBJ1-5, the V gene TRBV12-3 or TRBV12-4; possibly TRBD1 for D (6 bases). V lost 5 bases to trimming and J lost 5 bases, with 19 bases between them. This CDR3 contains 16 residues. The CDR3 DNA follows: TGTGCCAGCAGTCCTCCGGACAGTAATAGGCATCAGCCCCAGCATTTT. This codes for CASSPPDSNRHQPQHF.